This is a list of T cell receptor beta chains from one sample in a study of graft-versus-host responses after intestinal transplantation. Method: immunoSEQ multiplex PCR; TCRdb's copy keeps in-frame clones and lacks some. The data show roughly 9,200 clones, roughly 30% seen once. The sample here was alloreactive CD8+ T cells from a mixed lymphocyte reaction culture, taken before transplantation. Source of these receptors: a human patient who was an organ donor for intestinal transplantation. Both conserved end residues are trimmed from each CDR3.

v_gene	j_gene	CDR3aa
TRBV6-6	TRBJ1-4	ASSWEATNEKLF
TRBV18	NA	ASSPGGGFYEQY
TRBV7-6	TRBJ2-7	ASSGGAGAYEQY
TRBV9	TRBJ2-1	ASRPYRGRGNEQF
TRBV6-6	TRBJ1-3	ASRGTGTHTRNTIY
TRBV2	TRBJ2-7	ATGFWVRGEQY
TRBV7-9	TRBJ2-2	AYPGQGGYTGELF
TRBV13	TRBJ2-7	ASSTVGLEQY
TRBV19	TRBJ1-1	ASTQGNTEAF
TRBV19	TRBJ2-2	ASSRTGMNTGELF
TRBV19	TRBJ2-4	ASSWAGKNIQY
TRBV19	TRBJ2-7	ASSISGSEQY
TRBV4-1	TRBJ2-1	ASSQLPGQSYLNEQF
TRBV9	TRBJ2-7	ASSGGGLGHEQY
TRBV13	TRBJ2-3	ASSFGFPDTQY
TRBV4-3	TRBJ2-7	ASSQDHVEQY
TRBV19	TRBJ1-5	ASSIGTGNQPQH
TRBV18	TRBJ2-3	ASSLPGREGTDTQY
TRBV9	TRBJ1-2	ASSYINGYT
TRBV6-4	TRBJ2-1	ASSLAGGGSYNEQF
TRBV15	TRBJ2-1	ATSRDTAGASEQF
TRBV4-3	TRBJ2-1	ASSQGTGINNEQF
TRBV9	TRBJ2-7	ASTAPTVTGTSSYEQY
TRBV5-4	TRBJ2-2	ASSQAPSGRYTGELF
TRBV7-9	TRBJ2-3	ASSPGQGTDTQY
TRBV6-5	TRBJ1-2	ASSLNRDGYT
TRBV27	TRBJ2-7	ASSLSAGTYEQY
TRBV4-3	TRBJ2-7	ASSPASYSYEQY
TRBV7-3	TRBJ2-5	ASSLGPPEGTQY
TRBV6-1	TRBJ2-7	ATALTPTYEQY
TRBV6-6	TRBJ2-2	ASSYNPQGPGELF
TRBV4-3	TRBJ1-1	ASSQAVYRGVGTEAF
TRBV5-6	TRBJ2-7	ASTEGSNEQY
TRBV19	TRBJ2-7	ASSPKIGRVIEQY
TRBV13	TRBJ2-1	ASSLGLGGTGAYNEQF
TRBV7-6	TRBJ1-2	ARRVGYT
TRBV6-1	TRBJ2-7	ATTWGEAYEQY
TRBV4-2	TRBJ1-2	ASSPNWDRANYGYT
TRBV11-1	TRBJ2-1	ASSFTDSSYNEQF
TRBV19	TRBJ1-3	ASSRETSGNTIY
TRBV9	TRBJ1-1	ASSADKYDEAF